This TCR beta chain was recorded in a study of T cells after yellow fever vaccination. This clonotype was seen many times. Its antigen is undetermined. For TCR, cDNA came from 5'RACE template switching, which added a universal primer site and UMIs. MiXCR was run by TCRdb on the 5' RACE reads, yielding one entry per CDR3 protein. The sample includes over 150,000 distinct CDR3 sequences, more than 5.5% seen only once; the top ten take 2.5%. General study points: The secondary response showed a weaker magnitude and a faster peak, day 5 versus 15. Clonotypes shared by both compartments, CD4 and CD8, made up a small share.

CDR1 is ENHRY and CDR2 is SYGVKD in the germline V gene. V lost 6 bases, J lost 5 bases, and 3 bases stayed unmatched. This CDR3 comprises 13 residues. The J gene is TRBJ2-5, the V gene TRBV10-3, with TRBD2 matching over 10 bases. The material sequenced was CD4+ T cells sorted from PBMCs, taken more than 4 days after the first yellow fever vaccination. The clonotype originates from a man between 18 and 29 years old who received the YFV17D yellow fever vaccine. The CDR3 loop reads CAIRKAGGETQYF. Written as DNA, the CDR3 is TGTGCCATCAGGAAAGCGGGGGGGGAGACCCAGTACTTC.